The 28 T cell receptor beta chains in this list originate from one sample, sequenced in a study of T cells in Graves' hyperthyroidism and ophthalmopathy. From RNA transcripts, TCR beta CDR3 regions were amplified. First-round RT-PCR with HTBI primers amplified the TCR CDR3 region. One entry per CDR3 protein results from TCRdb running MiXCR on the multiplex PCR reads. The sample includes approximately 600,000 distinct CDR3 sequences, over 12% of them seen just once. The sequenced material came from blood. These receptor sequences come from a woman aged 40 to 55 with Graves' ophthalmopathy.

At least ten counts were recorded for this clonotype. The rearrangement links TRBV9 to TRBJ1-1, with D unclear. Germline CDR1 reads SGDLS; CDR2 reads YYNGEE. The CDR3 is 14 amino acids. Trimming took off 0 bases at V and 2 bases at J, with 8 bases between the two ends. Here the CDR3 reads CASSVATGNTEAFF. CDR3 nucleotides: TGTGCCAGCAGCGTAGCTACGGGCAACACTGAAGCTTTCTTT.

This clonotype has a count of ten or more. The chain joins TRBV12-3 or TRBV12-4 to TRBJ2-4, with no clear D. The germline V and J ends were trimmed by 1 base and 3 bases, with 13 bases remaining between them. The CDR3 runs 16 residues. The CDR3 reads CASSLEPARSKNIQYF. CDR3 coding DNA: TGTGCCAGCAGTTTAGAGCCCGCCCGGAGCAAAAACATTCAGTACTTC.

The sample holds many counts of this clonotype. This chain joins TRBV20-1 and TRBJ2-5; D may be TRBD2 (5 bases). The germline CDR1 and CDR2 sequences are DFQATT and SNEGSKA (reference sequence). The CDR3 totals 16 residues. Trimming took off 1 base at V and 2 bases at J, with 17 bases between the two ends. In nucleotides, the CDR3 is TGCAGTGCTAGAGGACTGGAGGTCCAGCAACAAGAGACCCAGTACTTC. Translation: CSARGLEVQQQETQYF.

The chain links TRBV4-3 to TRBJ2-2; D unresolved. Germline values: CDR1 LGHNA, CDR2 YSLEER. This CDR3 is 16 amino acids long. Trimming took off 1 base at V and 2 bases at J, with 11 bases between the two ends. The CDR3 protein is CASSQVRTINTGELFF. The CDR3 nucleotides are TGCGCCAGCAGCCAAGTTCGCACTATTAACACCGGGGAGCTGTTTTTT.

Ten or more counts support this clonotype. This chain joins TRBV11-2 and TRBJ2-5; D remains unclear. Per germline, CDR1 SGHAT and CDR2 FQNNGV. V gave up 5 bases and J gave up 3 bases, with 16 bases separating them. This CDR3 has 15 residues. The CDR3 region has the DNA TGTGCCAGCAGCCAACCACAAAAAAGAGAAGAGACCCAGTACTTC. It yields the protein CASSQPQKREETQYF.

This clonotype was counted many times. The chain combines TRBV5-1 with TRBJ1-1; D not resolved. V was trimmed by 1 base and J by 1 base, leaving 8 bases between them. CDR3 length: 14 residues. Germline CDR1 SGHRS, CDR2 YFSETQ. Written as DNA, the CDR3 is TGCGCCAGCAGCTTGATTACATCGAACACTGAAGCTTTCTTT. Amino acids: CASSLITSNTEAFF.

This clonotype was detected a few times. This CDR3 is CASSLLDRVGGYEQYF. For the CDR3, the DNA is TGTGCCAGCAGTTTACTGGACAGGGTGGGGGGATACGAGCAGTACTTC. The rearrangement links TRBV28 to TRBJ2-7; 8 nucleotides match TRBD1. This CDR3 region has 16 residues. Germline V CDR1 and CDR2: MDHEN, SYDVKM. V was clipped by 2 bases and J by 4 bases; unmatched bases: 10. The full variable domain, in which reference TRBV28 and TRBJ2-7 provide the parts outside the CDR3, is DVKVTQSSRYLVKRTGEKVFLECVQDMDHENMFWYRQDPGLGLRLIYFSYDVKMKEKGDIPEGYSVSREKKERFSLILESASTNQTSMYLCASSLLDRVGGYEQYFGPGTRLTVT.

This clonotype was detected ten times or more. This chain uses TRBV19 with TRBJ1-1, with D possibly TRBD1 on 6 matching bases. This CDR3 is built from 15 residues. Trimming cost V 10 bases and J 0 bases, with 18 bases left between them. Germline lookup yields CDR1 LNHDA and CDR2 SQIVND (reference sequence). CDR3 in amino acids: CATRKGGNMNTEAFF. CDR3 nucleotide sequence: TGTGCCACCCGAAAGGGGGGGAACATGAACACTGAAGCTTTCTTT.

The genes are TRBV9 and TRBJ2-5, with 8 bases that match TRBD2. Germline assignment: CDR1 SGDLS and CDR2 YYNGEE. V was clipped by 4 bases and J by 5 bases; unmatched bases: 10. This CDR3 has 15 residues. As DNA, the CDR3 is TGTGCCAGCAGCTTAAGCGGGAGTCGGGAGGAGACCCAGTACTTC. Translating it yields CASSLSGSREETQYF.

This clonotype was detected many times. This chain connects TRBV7-2 to TRBJ1-1; 7 positions match TRBD1. This CDR3 has 15 amino acids. Germline V CDR1 and CDR2: SGHTA, FQGNSA. Trimming at V came to 2 bases and at J to 3 bases, leaving 6 bases not matched to a gene. CDR3 protein: CASSLRLGQYTEAFF. The CDR3 DNA sequence: TGTGCCAGCAGCTTACGCCTGGGACAGTACACTGAAGCTTTCTTT.

Ten or more counts support this clonotype. This sequence joins TRBV6-5 and TRBJ1-2; no clear D. V lost 3 bases and J 5 bases, leaving 7 bases between the germline ends. The CDR3 extends over 12 amino acids. Germline CDR1 is MNHEY and CDR2 is SVGAGI. In nucleotides, the CDR3 is TGTGCCAGCAGTTATGGCGGATATGGCTACACCTTC. The encoded protein is CASSYGGYGYTF.

This clonotype was counted many times. The chain joins TRBV7-9 to TRBJ2-7; 7 bases map to TRBD1. Germline CDR1 SEHNR, CDR2 FQNEAQ (reference sequence). This CDR3 spans 15 amino acids. The trim removed 5 bases at V and 3 bases at J, leaving 10 bases unmatched. This CDR3 is CASSRTGLFLYEQYF. CDR3 coding DNA: TGTGCCAGCAGCCGGACAGGACTTTTTCTCTACGAGCAGTACTTC.

This clonotype was counted many times. The CDR3 region is CASSLGGGLAGSYEQYF. CDR3 sequence (DNA): TGTGCCAGCAGCTTAGGTGGTGGGCTAGCGGGTTCCTACGAGCAGTACTTC. The V and J genes are TRBV7-6 and TRBJ2-7, with 8 nucleotides matching TRBD2. CDR1 is SGHVS, CDR2 FNYEAQ, per germline. Trimming removed 1 base from V and 1 base from J; junction bases left unmatched: 9. The CDR3 extends over 17 amino acids.

The chain joins TRBV6-2 or TRBV6-3 to TRBJ1-2; D might be TRBD1 (5 bases). The CDR3 totals 16 residues. The germline V gene encodes CDR1 MNHEY and CDR2 SVGEGT. Trimming stripped 4 bases from V and 8 bases from J, with 23 bases between. The CDR3 protein is CASSSPGPAIFKGYTF. DNA of the CDR3: TGTGCCAGCAGTTCACCGGGGCCAGCCATCTTTAAGGGCTACACCTTC.

This clonotype was picked up many times. This rearrangement joins TRBV2 to TRBJ2-5; D is unclear. The V end was cut by 2 bases, the J end by 3 bases, with 7 bases between. Germline V CDR1 and CDR2: SNHLY, FYNNEI. The CDR3 contains 13 residues. CDR3 loop: CASSEQTEETQYF. The CDR3 coding sequence is TGTGCCAGCAGTGAACAGACCGAAGAGACCCAGTACTTC.

This clonotype appeared a few times. The rearrangement links TRBV4-1 to TRBJ1-1; D is perhaps TRBD1 (6 bases). V lost 4 bases and J lost 3, with 15 bases in between. CDR3 length equals 15 residues. The germline V gene encodes CDR1 MGHRA and CDR2 YSYEKL. This CDR3 is CASSRTGREYTEAFF. The CDR3 DNA sequence: TGCGCCAGCAGCCGAACAGGGAGAGAGTACACTGAAGCTTTCTTT.

The rearrangement uses TRBV27 and TRBJ2-5; D is ambiguous. Germline V gene sequence: CDR1 MNHEY, CDR2 SMNVEV (reference sequence). V shed 4 bases and J shed 10 bases, with 7 bases lying between them. CDR3 length equals 10 residues. The CDR3 is CASSWKLQYF. Here the CDR3 DNA reads TGTGCCAGCAGTTGGAAGCTCCAGTACTTC.

The genes are TRBV12-3 or TRBV12-4 and TRBJ1-5; no clear D gene. V was pared by 4 bases and J by 0 bases, with 10 bases between. This CDR3 comprises 15 residues. The CDR3 nucleotides are TGTGCCAGCAGTTCGAACAGTTTTAGCAATCAGCCCCAGCATTTT. Its translation is CASSSNSFSNQPQHF.

In its sample, this clonotype was seen once. The chain has TRBV7-2 and TRBJ2-7; 10 bases fit TRBD1. CDR3 length: 14 residues. Trimming at V came to 6 bases and at J to 4 bases, leaving 6 bases not matched to a gene. CDR1 is SGHTA and CDR2 is FQGNSA in the germline V gene. The CDR3 nucleotides read TGTGCCAGCAGTGGGACAGGGGTTGAGTACGAGCAGTACTTC. Translating gives CASSGTGVEYEQYF.

In this sample, this clonotype turned up many times. V and J are TRBV15 and TRBJ2-7, with D possibly TRBD2 on 5 matching bases. V was clipped by 0 bases and J by 1 base, with 10 bases between them. The CDR3 covers 15 residues. The germline gives CDR1 LNHNV, CDR2 YYDKDF (reference sequence). CDR3 loop: CATSRDLSGSYEQYF. The CDR3, as DNA: TGTGCCACCAGCAGAGATTTAAGCGGTTCCTACGAGCAGTACTTC.

This clonotype was counted many times. This rearrangement joins TRBV6-5 to TRBJ2-7; 9 positions agree with TRBD2. The CDR3 extends over 16 amino acids. V was clipped by 2 bases and J by 0 bases; unmatched bases: 5. Germline-derived CDR1 and CDR2 are MNHEY and SVGAGI. CDR3 nucleotide sequence: TGTGCCAGCAGTTACGGACTAGCGAGTAGCTCCTACGAGCAGTACTTC. It translates to CASSYGLASSSYEQYF.

This clonotype was seen a handful of times. The genes are TRBV7-2 and TRBJ2-7; a weak D match, TRBD2 (5 bases). The CDR3 totals 15 residues. Germline V gene data show CDR1 as SGHTA and CDR2 as FQGNSA. The V gene lost 2 bases and the J gene lost 2 bases, with 13 bases spanning the gap. In nucleotides, the CDR3 is TGTGCCAGCAGCTTAACGAGCGGCCCAACCTACGAGCAGTACTTC. This gives the protein CASSLTSGPTYEQYF.

The chain recombines TRBV29-1 with TRBJ2-7; the match to TRBD2 covers 10 bases. Germline V gene data show CDR1 as SQVTM and CDR2 as ANQGSEA. The CDR3 is made up of 13 amino acids. The V gene end was trimmed by 6 bases and the J gene end by 3 bases; junction bases not matched to a gene: 5. CDR3 coding DNA: TGCAGCGTCTGCCTAGCGGGAGTCTACGAGCAGTACTTC. Translating it yields CSVCLAGVYEQYF.

This clonotype has ten or more counts. The chain joins TRBV29-1 to TRBJ2-7, with 8 bases lining up with TRBD1. Trimming removed 8 bases from V and 0 bases from J; junction bases left unmatched: 6. Germline lookup yields CDR1 SQVTM and CDR2 ANQGSEA. The CDR3 sequence is 13 residues long. CDR3 in DNA: TGCAGCTACACAGGGGGATCCTCCTACGAGCAGTACTTC. It codes for CSYTGGSSYEQYF.

This clonotype showed up many times. The rearrangement uses TRBV4-2 and TRBJ2-7; 8 bases align to TRBD2. CDR1 is LGHNA and CDR2 is YNFKEQ in the germline V gene. CDR3 length: 18 amino acids. V lost 0 bases to trimming and J lost 1 base; unmatched junction nucleotides: 11. This CDR3 reads CASSQEGRGAFPSYEQYF. The CDR3 DNA reads as TGTGCCAGCAGCCAAGAAGGGCGGGGGGCATTTCCTTCCTACGAGCAGTACTTC.

CDR3 protein: CASRGSRADSTDTQYF. The CDR3 nucleotides read TGTGCCAGCAGGGGGTCTAGAGCCGACAGCACAGATACGCAGTATTTT. The chain employs TRBV28 and TRBJ2-3; D is unresolved. Looked up from germline, CDR1 is MDHEN and CDR2 is SYDVKM. This CDR3 has 16 amino acids. Trimming cost V 6 bases and J 0 bases, with 16 bases left between them.

A few counts support this clonotype. The rearrangement uses TRBV7-1 and TRBJ2-7, with 13 positions matching TRBD2. TRBV7-1 carries the ORF label, with uncertain function. This CDR3 has 21 amino acids. V lost 3 bases and J lost 3; bases outside the gene matches: 20. The CDR3 bases are TGTGCCAGCAGCTCCGTTCCCCCCGGACTAGCGGGAGTCAAAGGAAACTACGAGCAGTACTTC. Protein sequence: CASSSVPPGLAGVKGNYEQYF.

This clonotype was counted ten times or more. The chain combines TRBV2 with TRBJ2-6; no firm D call. The CDR3 runs to 14 residues. In germline, CDR1 is SNHLY, CDR2 FYNNEI. V was pared by 9 bases and J by 0 bases, with 9 bases between. CDR3 region: CARTMPSGANVLTF. CDR3 DNA: TGTGCCAGGACAATGCCCTCTGGGGCCAACGTCCTGACTTTC.